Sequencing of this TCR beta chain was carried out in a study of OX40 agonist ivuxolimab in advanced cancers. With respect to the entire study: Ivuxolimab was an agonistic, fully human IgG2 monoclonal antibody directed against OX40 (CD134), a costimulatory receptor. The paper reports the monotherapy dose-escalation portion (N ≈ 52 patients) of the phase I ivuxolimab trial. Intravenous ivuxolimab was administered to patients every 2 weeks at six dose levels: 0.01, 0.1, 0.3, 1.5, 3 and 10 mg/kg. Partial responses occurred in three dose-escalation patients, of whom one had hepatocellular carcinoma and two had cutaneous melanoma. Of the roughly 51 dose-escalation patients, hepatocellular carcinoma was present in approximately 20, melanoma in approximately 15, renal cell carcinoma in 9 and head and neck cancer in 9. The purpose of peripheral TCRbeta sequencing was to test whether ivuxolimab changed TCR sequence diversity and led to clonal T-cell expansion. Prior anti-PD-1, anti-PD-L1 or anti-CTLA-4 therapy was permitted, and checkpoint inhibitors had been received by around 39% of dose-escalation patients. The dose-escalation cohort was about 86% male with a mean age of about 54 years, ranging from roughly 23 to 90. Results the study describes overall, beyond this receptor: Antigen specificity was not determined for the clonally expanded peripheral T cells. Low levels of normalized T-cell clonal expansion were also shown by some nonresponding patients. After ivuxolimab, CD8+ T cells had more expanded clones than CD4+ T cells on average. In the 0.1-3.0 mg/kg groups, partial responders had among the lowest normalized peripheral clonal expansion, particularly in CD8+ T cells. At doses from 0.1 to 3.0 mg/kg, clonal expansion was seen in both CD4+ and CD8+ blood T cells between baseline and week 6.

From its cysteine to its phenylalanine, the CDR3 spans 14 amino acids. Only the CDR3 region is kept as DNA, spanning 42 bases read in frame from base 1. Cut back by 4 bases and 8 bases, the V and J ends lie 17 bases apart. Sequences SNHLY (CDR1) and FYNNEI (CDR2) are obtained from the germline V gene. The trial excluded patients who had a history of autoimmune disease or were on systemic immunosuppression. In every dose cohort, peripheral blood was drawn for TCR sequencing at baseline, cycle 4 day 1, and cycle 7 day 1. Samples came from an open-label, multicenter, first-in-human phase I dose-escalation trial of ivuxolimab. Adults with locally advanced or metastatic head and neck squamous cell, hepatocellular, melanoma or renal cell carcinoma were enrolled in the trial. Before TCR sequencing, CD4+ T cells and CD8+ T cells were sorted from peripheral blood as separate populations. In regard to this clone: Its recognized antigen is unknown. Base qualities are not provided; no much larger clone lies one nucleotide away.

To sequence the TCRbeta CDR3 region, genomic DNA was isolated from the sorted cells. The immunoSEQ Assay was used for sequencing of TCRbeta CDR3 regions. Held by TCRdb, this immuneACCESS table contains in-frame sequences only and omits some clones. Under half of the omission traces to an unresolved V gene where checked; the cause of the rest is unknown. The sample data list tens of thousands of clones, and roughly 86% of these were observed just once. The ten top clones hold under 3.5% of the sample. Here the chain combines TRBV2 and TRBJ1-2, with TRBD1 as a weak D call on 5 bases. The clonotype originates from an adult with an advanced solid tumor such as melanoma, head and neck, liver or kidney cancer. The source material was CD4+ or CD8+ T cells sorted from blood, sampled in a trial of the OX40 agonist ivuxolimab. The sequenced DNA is TGTGCCAGCAGTGTTTCGACAGACAATCTGGGCTACACCTTC. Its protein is CASSVSTDNLGYTF.